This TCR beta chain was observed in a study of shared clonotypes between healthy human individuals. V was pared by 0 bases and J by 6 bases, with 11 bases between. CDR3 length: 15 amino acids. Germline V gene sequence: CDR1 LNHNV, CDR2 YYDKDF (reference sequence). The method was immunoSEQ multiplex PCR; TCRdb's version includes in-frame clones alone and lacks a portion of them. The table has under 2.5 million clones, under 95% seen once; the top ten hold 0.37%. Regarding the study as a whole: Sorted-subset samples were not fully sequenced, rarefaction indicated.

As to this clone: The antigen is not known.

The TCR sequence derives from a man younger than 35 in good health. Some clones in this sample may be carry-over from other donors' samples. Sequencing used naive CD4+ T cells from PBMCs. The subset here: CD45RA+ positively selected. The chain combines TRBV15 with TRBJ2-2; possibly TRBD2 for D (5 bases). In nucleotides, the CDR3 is TGTGCCACCAGCAGAGAGACCGGGATATCCGGGGAGCTGTTTTTT. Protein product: CATSRETGISGELFF.